This TCR beta chain was identified in a study of T cell repertoires in cytomegalovirus infection. About the study: It can be stated that public TCR beta signatures indicated CMV infection as well as a matching HLA type. General study points: The response measured ex vivo was dominated by TCR beta clonotypes (HLA-C-restricted and CMV-specific).

The V gene end was trimmed by 6 bases and the J gene end by 4 bases; junction bases not matched to a gene: 12. CDR1 is MNHEY, CDR2 SMNVEV, per germline (reference sequence). CDR3 length: 16 amino acids. Each CDR3 protein is one row after TCRdb ran MiXCR on the reads. Of roughly 990,000 distinct CDR3 sequences in the sample, roughly 30% were seen once. As concerns this clonotype: Its antigen is still unknown.

The sequence was collected from a human donor in good health (CMV status not recorded). Some clones in this sample may be carry-over from other donors' samples. V usage is TRBV27 and J usage is TRBJ1-1, with 9 bases identical to TRBD1. The material sequenced was cultured CD8+ T cells from PBMCs, taken from culture after CMV antigen stimulation. CDR3: CASSFGTGFRGTEAFF. In DNA form, the CDR3 reads TGTGCCAGCAGCTTCGGGACAGGGTTTAGGGGCACTGAAGCTTTCTTT.